Shown below are 27 T cell receptor beta chains from a single sample sequenced in a study of blood T cell repertoires in COVID-19. TCRdb keeps only in-frame clones here, not all; method: immunoSEQ multiplex PCR. Counted here are about 200,000 clones, about 85% occurring once; the ten biggest clones make up 20% to 25%. Sequencing was carried out using peripheral blood. These receptors all come from a man in his fifties or sixties with active or convalescent COVID-19.

V and J are TRBV2 and TRBJ1-2, with 7 bases fitting TRBD1. CDR3 length equals 13 residues. Trimming at V came to 6 bases and at J to 8 bases, leaving 9 bases not matched to a gene. Germline assignment: CDR1 SNHLY and CDR2 FYNNEI. CDR3 DNA: TGTGCCAGCAGGGAGAGGGGGCACGGGGGCTACACCTTC. This translates into CASRERGHGGYTF.

V is TRBV24-1 and J is TRBJ2-5; 8 nucleotides line up with TRBD2. The CDR3 length is 15 residues. CDR1 is KGHDR and CDR2 is SFDVKD in the germline V gene. V was pared by 2 bases and J by 4 bases, with 5 bases of the junction left unmatched. The CDR3 spells CATSDSRGEGETQYF. CDR3 coding DNA: TGTGCCACCAGTGATTCGCGGGGGGAGGGAGAGACCCAGTACTTC.

V is TRBV9 and J is TRBJ2-7, with 8 bases fitting TRBD2. Unmatched junction bases numbered 2, after V lost 2 bases and J lost 1 base. This CDR3 spans 14 amino acids. CDR1 and CDR2 from the germline V gene are SGDLS and YYNGEE. The CDR3 loop is CASSVLAGSYEQYF. CDR3 sequence (DNA): TGTGCCAGCAGCGTTCTAGCGGGTTCCTACGAGCAGTACTTC. The full variable domain, completed using reference TRBV9 and TRBJ2-7, is DSGVTQTPKHLITATGQRVTLRCSPRSGDLSVYWYQQSLDQGLQFLIQYYNGEERAKGNILERFSAQQFPDLHSELNLSSLELGDSALYFCASSVLAGSYEQYFGPGTRLTVT.

The genes are TRBV11-2 and TRBJ1-1; 7 nucleotides agree with TRBD1. V trimming: 5 bases; J trimming: 4 bases; junction bases outside the gene matches: 4. The CDR3 runs 13 residues. Germline V gene sequence: CDR1 SGHAT, CDR2 FQNNGV. For the CDR3, the DNA is TGTGCCAGCAGCCCCAACAGGGGCACTGAAGCTTTCTTT. Its protein is CASSPNRGTEAFF. Using reference TRBV11-2 and TRBJ1-1 for the parts outside the CDR3, the full variable domain is EAGVAQSPRYKIIEKRQSVAFWCNPISGHATLYWYQQILGQGPKLLIQFQNNGVVDDSQLPKDRFSAERLKGVDSTLKIQPAKLEDSAVYLCASSPNRGTEAFFGQGTRLTVV.

The J gene is TRBJ2-7, the V gene TRBV6-1, with 8 nucleotides matching TRBD2. The CDR3 sequence is 15 residues long. V shed 0 bases, J shed 0 bases, and the junction held 1 base outside the gene matches. CDR1 and CDR2 (germline): MNHNS, SASEGT. This chain's CDR3 is CASSEARGVSYEQYF. Here the CDR3 DNA reads TGTGCCAGCAGTGAAGCGCGGGGGGTCTCCTACGAGCAGTACTTC.

This clone was observed a handful of times. The rearrangement joins TRBV18 to TRBJ1-2; tentative D call: TRBD1 (6 bases). CDR1 and CDR2 from the germline V gene are KGHSH and LQKENI. This CDR3 is 13 amino acids long. V dropped 5 bases and J dropped 8 bases, with 15 bases sitting between them. CDR3 protein: CASSASRDTGYTF. In DNA, the CDR3 is TGTGCCAGCTCAGCCTCCCGGGACACCGGCTACACCTTC.

The chain links TRBV5-1 to TRBJ2-7; 8 bases are shared with TRBD1. Losses at the gene ends were 0 bases for V and 2 bases for J; bases not matched to a gene: 4. Germline assignment: CDR1 SGHRS and CDR2 YFSETQ. The CDR3 totals 15 residues. The CDR3 protein is CASSLDGTGAYEQYF. In DNA form, the CDR3 reads TGCGCCAGCAGCTTGGATGGGACAGGAGCCTACGAGCAGTACTTC.

The count of this clone is one. The J gene is TRBJ2-7, the V gene TRBV2; unclear D gene. Trimming took off 1 base at V and 2 bases at J, with 6 bases between the two ends. The CDR3 extends over 13 amino acids. The germline gives CDR1 SNHLY, CDR2 FYNNEI. The DNA of the CDR3 is TGTGCCAGCAGTGAAGTGTTCGCCTACGAGCAGTACTTC. It is translated as CASSEVFAYEQYF.

The chain links TRBV5-4 to TRBJ2-7; D may be TRBD2 (7 bases). The CDR3 has 17 residues. Trimming stripped 0 bases from V and 1 base from J, with 17 bases between. Germline CDR1 and CDR2: SGHNT and YYREEE (reference sequence). CDR3 residues: CASSLGAGAGASYEQYF. DNA for the CDR3: TGTGCCAGCAGCTTGGGGGCCGGCGCGGGGGCGTCCTACGAGCAGTACTTC.

The gene calls are TRBV7-9 and TRBJ1-4; no definite D call. CDR3 length: 14 amino acids. Per the germline V gene, CDR1 is SEHNR and CDR2 is FQNEAQ (reference sequence). V was trimmed by 7 bases and J by 0 bases, leaving 9 bases between them. CDR3 DNA: TGTGCCAGCACCTCGGCGGCAACTAATGAAAAACTGTTTTTT. This translates into CASTSAATNEKLFF.

The rearrangement uses TRBV27 and TRBJ1-2; D is uncertain. Deletions cut 2 bases from V and 4 bases from J, with 11 bases between. This CDR3 is 14 amino acids long. CDR1 and CDR2 (germline): MNHEY, SMNVEV (reference sequence). For the CDR3, the DNA is TGTGCCAGCAGTTTAGCCGGGAACGGCTATGGCTACACCTTC. It codes for CASSLAGNGYGYTF.

V and J are TRBV23-1 and TRBJ1-1, with 7 bases matching TRBD1. TRBV23-1 is labeled an ORF, and its function is uncertain. The CDR3 spans 15 residues. The trim removed 4 bases at V and 1 base at J, leaving 6 bases unmatched. The CDR3 here is CASSPMGQPNTEAFF. For the CDR3, the DNA is TGCGCCAGCAGTCCGATGGGACAGCCGAACACTGAAGCTTTCTTT.

The chain joins TRBV6-5 to TRBJ2-7; no reliable D call. CDR3 length: 12 residues. Germline assignment: CDR1 MNHEY and CDR2 SVGAGI. The ends were cut back, 5 bases at V and 4 bases at J, with 9 bases in the middle. The CDR3 protein is CASSPFIYEQYF. The CDR3 DNA reads TGTGCCAGCAGTCCCTTTATATACGAGCAGTACTTC.

The chain links TRBV7-2 to TRBJ2-7; D perhaps matches TRBD2 (5 bases). V was trimmed by 2 bases and J by 5 bases, leaving 10 bases between them. Germline-derived CDR1 and CDR2 are SGHTA and FQGNSA. The CDR3 covers 13 residues. This CDR3 is CASSLKAGDEQYF. CDR3 bases: TGTGCCAGCAGCTTAAAGGCCGGGGACGAGCAGTACTTC.

The gene calls are TRBV7-6 and TRBJ2-2; TRBD1 agrees at 8 bases. The germline gives CDR1 SGHVS, CDR2 FNYEAQ. V dropped 5 bases and J dropped 3; count of bases not matched to a gene: 8. CDR3 length: 16 amino acids. The CDR3 here is CASSLGQGGYTGELFF. The CDR3 DNA is TGTGCCAGCAGCCTCGGACAGGGAGGATACACCGGGGAGCTGTTTTTT.

As concerns this clone: Germline and junction disagree at one end, which may indicate a read error. The gene calls are TRBV18 and TRBJ1-1, with D uncertain. The CDR3 extends over 15 amino acids. Germline CDR1 reads KGHSH; CDR2 reads LQKENI. The CDR3 sequence is CASSYREPPNAEAFF. The DNA for the CDR3 is TGTGCCAGCTCCTATCGGGAGCCGCCGAACGCTGAAGCTTTCTTT.

The rearrangement uses TRBV4-1 and TRBJ1-2, with 9 positions matching TRBD1. The germline CDR1 and CDR2 sequences are MGHRA and YSYEKL. V was pared by 0 bases and J by 7 bases, with 12 bases of the junction left unmatched. This CDR3 region has 17 residues. This chain's CDR3 is CASSQDPTNRGRGGYTF. In nucleotides, the CDR3 is TGCGCCAGCAGCCAAGATCCGACCAACAGGGGGCGGGGTGGCTACACCTTC.

This chain uses TRBV19 with TRBJ1-3, with 7 positions matching TRBD1. J was trimmed by 0 bases and V by 6 bases; bases with no gene match: 5. Germline assignment: CDR1 LNHDA and CDR2 SQIVND (reference sequence). The CDR3 consists of 15 residues. The DNA for the CDR3 is TGTGCCAGTAGGGACAGGACCCACTCTGGAAACACCATATATTTT. Translated: CASRDRTHSGNTIYF. The full variable domain, completed using reference TRBV19 and TRBJ1-3, is DGGITQSPKYLFRKEGQNVTLSCEQNLNHDAMYWYRQDPGQGLRLIYYSQIVNDFQKGDIAEGYSVSREKKESFPLTVTSAQKNPTAFYLCASRDRTHSGNTIYFGEGSWLTVV.

The V and J genes are TRBV11-2 and TRBJ2-2, with TRBD1 matching over 8 bases. The V gene's germline CDR1 is SGHAT and CDR2 FQNNGV. After removal of 7 bases from V and 3 bases from J, the junction contained 4 bases not matched to a gene. CDR3 size: 14 residues. This chain's CDR3 is CASTVQGDTGELFF. The CDR3 coding sequence is TGTGCCAGCACAGTACAGGGGGACACCGGGGAGCTGTTTTTT.

The rearrangement links TRBV9 to TRBJ2-5; tentative D call: TRBD1 (6 bases). CDR1 is SGDLS, CDR2 YYNGEE, per germline. V gave up 0 bases and J gave up 4 bases, with 16 bases separating them. This CDR3 has 16 residues. CDR3 amino acids: CASSVAATGNGETQYF. In DNA form, the CDR3 reads TGTGCCAGCAGCGTAGCCGCCACAGGGAATGGAGAGACCCAGTACTTC.

For the CDR3, the DNA is TGTGCCAGTAGTGTCCGATCCGGGACAGGGGGCACTGAAGCTTTCTTT. Translation: CASSVRSGTGGTEAFF. The V and J genes are TRBV19 and TRBJ1-1; 11 bases align to TRBD1. Germline V gene sequence: CDR1 LNHDA, CDR2 SQIVND (reference sequence). The CDR3 extends over 16 amino acids. Trimming cost V 5 bases and J 4 bases; bases outside gene matches: 9.

The chain is built from TRBV6-6 and TRBJ2-2, with TRBD2 as a possible D gene (7 bases). Germline-derived CDR1 and CDR2 are MNHNY and SVGAGI (reference sequence). Trimming took 2 bases from V and 3 from J, leaving 10 bases between them. The CDR3 consists of 15 residues. In nucleotides, the CDR3 is TGTGCCAGCAGTTACAGGGAGGGGGACACCGGGGAGCTGTTTTTT. Amino acid sequence: CASSYREGDTGELFF.

The CDR3 sequence is CASSPGLAAYEQYF. In nucleotides, the CDR3 is TGTGCCAGCTCACCAGGACTAGCGGCCTACGAGCAGTACTTC. This chain links TRBV18 with TRBJ2-7; TRBD2 agrees at 10 bases. The J segment lost 2 bases and the V segment lost 2 bases, leaving 0 bases of the junction unmatched. The CDR3 is 14 amino acids. Germline loops: CDR1 KGHSH, CDR2 LQKENI.

The rearrangement uses TRBV6-5 and TRBJ1-2; the match to TRBD1 covers 9 bases. CDR3 length: 14 residues. Germline V lookup: CDR1 MNHEY, CDR2 SVGAGI. The V gene end was trimmed by 6 bases and the J gene end by 4 bases; junction bases not matched to a gene: 6. In DNA form, the CDR3 reads TGTGCCAGCAGGATAGACAGGGGGGGCTATGGCTACACCTTC. Its protein is CASRIDRGGYGYTF.

This clone was counted only a few times. The chain joins TRBV7-5 to TRBJ2-1; the table's D call, TRBD2, has no DNA check behind it. TRBV7-5 is designated a pseudogene. This CDR3 region has 15 residues. The CDR3: CVRSPVAGSYNEQFF. The CDR3 bases are TGTGTCAGAAGCCCGGTGGCGGGTTCGTACAATGAGCAGTTCTTC.

J is TRBJ2-3 and V is TRBV11-2; 9 positions match TRBD2. This CDR3 spans 16 amino acids. The V gene end was trimmed by 5 bases and the J gene end by 4 bases; junction bases not matched to a gene: 10. The germline V gene has CDR1 SGHAT and CDR2 FQNNGV. CDR3 amino acids: CASSPTGGGAADTQYF. In nucleotides, the CDR3 is TGTGCCAGCAGCCCCACTGGCGGGGGGGCCGCAGATACGCAGTATTTT.

The genes are TRBV25-1 and TRBJ2-2; D is undetermined. V was pared by 1 base and J by 1 base, with 7 bases between. The length of the CDR3 is 15 residues. Germline-derived CDR1 and CDR2 are MGHDK and SYGVNS. CDR3 region: CASSESRGNTGELFF. The CDR3 bases are TGTGCCAGCAGTGAATCTCGAGGGAACACCGGGGAGCTGTTTTTT. The variable domain in full, completed from reference TRBV25-1 and TRBJ2-2, reads EADIYQTPRYLVIGTGKKITLECSQTMGHDKMYWYQQDPGMELHLIHYSYGVNSTEKGDLSSESTVSRIRTEHFPLTLESARPSHTSQYLCASSESRGNTGELFFGEGSRLTVL.